This T cell receptor (beta chain) comes out of a study of identical twins. Whole-study results and caveats: Rather than following the same donors, the conclusions depended on cross-sectional statistical analysis.

A single record per CDR3 protein comes from TCRdb applying MiXCR to the 5' RACE reads. The repertoire includes about 210,000 distinct CDR3 sequences, roughly 9.4% of them detected once, and around 5.1% sits in the top ten. This CDR3 region has 14 residues. The V gene's germline CDR1 is SNHLY and CDR2 FYNNEI. Trimming took off 6 bases at V and 7 bases at J, with 13 bases between the two ends. With regard to this clonotype: Its antigen is as yet unknown.

This TCR came from a woman between 18 and 29 years old in good health. The specimen was memory (CD45RO+) T cells sorted from blood. This sequence joins TRBV2 and TRBJ1-6, with D tentatively TRBD1 (5 bases). The CDR3 loop is CASRGDGVNSPLHF. In DNA, the CDR3 is TGTGCCAGCAGGGGGGACGGTGTAAATTCACCCCTCCACTTT. Complete variable domain (other parts from reference TRBV2 and TRBJ1-6): EPEVTQTPSHQVTQMGQEVILRCVPISNHLYFYWYRQILGQKVEFLVSFYNNEISEKSEIFDDQFSVERPDGSNFTLKIRSTKLEDSAMYFCASRGDGVNSPLHFGNGTRLTVT.